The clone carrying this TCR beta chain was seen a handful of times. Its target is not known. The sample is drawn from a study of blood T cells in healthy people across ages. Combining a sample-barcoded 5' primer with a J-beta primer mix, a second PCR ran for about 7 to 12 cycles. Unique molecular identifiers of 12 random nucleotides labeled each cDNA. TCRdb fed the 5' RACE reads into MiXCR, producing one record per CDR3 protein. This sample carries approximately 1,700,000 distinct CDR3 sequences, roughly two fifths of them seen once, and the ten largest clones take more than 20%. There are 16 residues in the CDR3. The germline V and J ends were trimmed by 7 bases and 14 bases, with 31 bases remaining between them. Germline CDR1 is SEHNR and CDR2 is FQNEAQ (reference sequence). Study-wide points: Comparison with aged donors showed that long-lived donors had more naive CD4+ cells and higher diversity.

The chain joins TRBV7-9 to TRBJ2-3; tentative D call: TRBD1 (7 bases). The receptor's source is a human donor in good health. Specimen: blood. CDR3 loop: CASILKGAPGVPTLYF. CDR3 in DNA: TGTGCCAGCATCCTAAAGGGGGCTCCGGGGGTCCCTACACTGTATTTT.